This TCR beta chain was found in a study of chemoradiotherapy in HPV16-positive cancers. At the level of the study: Functional T-cell assays on a couple of HPV16-positive patients' cells defined candidate HPV-specific clones and common TCR motifs.

Study-wide points: The functional HPV-specific definition rests on just a couple of HPV16-positive patients.

Here immunoSEQ multiplex PCR was the method, and the copy in TCRdb shows in-frame clones only, minus some. The sample contains some 70,000 clones, around nine tenths of which appear only once. Trimming cost V 5 bases and J 6 bases; bases outside gene matches: 5. The germline V gene encodes CDR1 SGHVS and CDR2 FNYEAQ. The CDR3 totals 14 residues. This clone was picked up one time. No antigen is known for it. The chain is built from TRBV7-6 and TRBJ2-7; the match to TRBD2 covers 12 bases. The sequence derives from a human donor with HPV-associated anogenital cancer. This material consisted of blood, taken from a patient who underwent chemoradiotherapy. CDR3 sequence reads: CASSASGGVGEQYF. In DNA form, the CDR3 reads TGTGCCAGCAGCGCTAGCGGGGGGGTCGGCGAGCAGTACTTC.